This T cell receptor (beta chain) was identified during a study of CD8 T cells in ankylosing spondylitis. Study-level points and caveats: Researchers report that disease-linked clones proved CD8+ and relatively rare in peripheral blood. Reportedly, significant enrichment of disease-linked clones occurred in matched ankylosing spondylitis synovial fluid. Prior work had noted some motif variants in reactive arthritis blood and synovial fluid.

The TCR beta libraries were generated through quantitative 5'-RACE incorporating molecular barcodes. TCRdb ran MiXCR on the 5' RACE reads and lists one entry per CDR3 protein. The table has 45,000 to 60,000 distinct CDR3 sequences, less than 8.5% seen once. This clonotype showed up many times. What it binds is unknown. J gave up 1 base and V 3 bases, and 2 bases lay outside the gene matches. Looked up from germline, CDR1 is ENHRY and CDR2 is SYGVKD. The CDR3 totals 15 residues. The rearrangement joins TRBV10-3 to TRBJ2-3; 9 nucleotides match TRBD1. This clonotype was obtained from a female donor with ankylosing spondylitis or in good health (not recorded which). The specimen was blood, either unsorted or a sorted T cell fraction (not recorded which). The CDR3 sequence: CAISDGDRGTDTQYF. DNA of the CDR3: TGTGCCATCAGTGACGGGGACAGGGGCACAGATACGCAGTATTTT.